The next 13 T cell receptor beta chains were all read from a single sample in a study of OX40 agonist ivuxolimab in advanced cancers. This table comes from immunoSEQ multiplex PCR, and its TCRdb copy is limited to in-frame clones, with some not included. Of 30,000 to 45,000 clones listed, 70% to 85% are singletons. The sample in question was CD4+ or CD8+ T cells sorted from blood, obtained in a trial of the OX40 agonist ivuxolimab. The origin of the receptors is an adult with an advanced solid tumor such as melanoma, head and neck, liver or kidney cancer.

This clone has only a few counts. CDR3 protein: CASTQARDGNQPQHF. In DNA form, the CDR3 reads TGTGCCAGCACCCAAGCCAGGGATGGGAATCAGCCCCAGCATTTT. V and J are TRBV5-8 and TRBJ1-5, with D maybe TRBD1 (5 bases). The CDR3 spans 15 residues. The V and J ends lost 6 bases and 4 bases respectively, with 17 bases between them. CDR1 is SGHTS, CDR2 YDEGEE, per germline.

The CDR3 DNA reads as TGTGCCAGCAGCTTAGGGGACAGCCGGACTGAAGCTTTCTTT. Translated: CASSLGDSRTEAFF. The chain carries TRBV7-9 and TRBJ1-1; 7 nucleotides align to TRBD1. Germline V gene lookup returns CDR1 SEHNR and CDR2 FQNEAQ (reference sequence). This CDR3 is built from 14 residues. J gave up 5 bases and V 1 base, and 4 bases lay outside the gene matches.

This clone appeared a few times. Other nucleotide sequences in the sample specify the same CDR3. The CDR3: CASSAGQMNTEAFF. Here the CDR3 DNA reads TGTGCCAGCAGTGCAGGACAGATGAACACTGAAGCTTTCTTT. The V call is TRBV25-1, the J call TRBJ1-1; possible D gene TRBD1, 6 bases. Germline CDR1 and CDR2: MGHDK and SYGVNS. CDR3 size: 14 residues. V was cut by 4 bases and J by 0 bases, with 9 bases left in between.

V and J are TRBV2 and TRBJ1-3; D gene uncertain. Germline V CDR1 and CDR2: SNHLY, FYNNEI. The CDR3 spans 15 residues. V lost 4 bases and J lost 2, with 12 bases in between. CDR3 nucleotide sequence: TGTGCCAGCAGTGTGTATTTTGTAGCTGGAAACACCATATATTTT. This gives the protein CASSVYFVAGNTIYF. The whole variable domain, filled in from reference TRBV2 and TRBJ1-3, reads EPEVTQTPSHQVTQMGQEVILRCVPISNHLYFYWYRQILGQKVEFLVSFYNNEISEKSEIFDDQFSVERPDGSNFTLKIRSTKLEDSAMYFCASSVYFVAGNTIYFGEGSWLTVV.

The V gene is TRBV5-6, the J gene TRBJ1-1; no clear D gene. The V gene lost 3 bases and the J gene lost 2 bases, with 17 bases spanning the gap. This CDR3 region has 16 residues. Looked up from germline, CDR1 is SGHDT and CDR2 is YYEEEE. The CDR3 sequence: CASSWGGGVSNTEAFF. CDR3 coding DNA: TGTGCCAGCAGCTGGGGTGGAGGCGTTAGTAACACTGAAGCTTTCTTT.

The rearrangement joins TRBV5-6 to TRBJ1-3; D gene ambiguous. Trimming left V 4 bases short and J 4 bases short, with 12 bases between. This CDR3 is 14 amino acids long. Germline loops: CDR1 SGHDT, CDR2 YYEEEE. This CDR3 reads CASSPGLRGNTIYF. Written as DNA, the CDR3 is TGTGCCAGCAGCCCCGGACTTCGGGGAAACACCATATATTTT.

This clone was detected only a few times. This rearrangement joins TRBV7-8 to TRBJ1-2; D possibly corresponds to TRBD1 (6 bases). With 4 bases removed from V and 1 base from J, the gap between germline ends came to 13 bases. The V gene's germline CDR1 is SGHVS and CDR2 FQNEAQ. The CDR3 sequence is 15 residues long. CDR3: CASSWLRQVNYGYTF. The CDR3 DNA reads TGTGCCAGCAGCTGGCTGCGACAGGTTAACTATGGCTACACCTTC.

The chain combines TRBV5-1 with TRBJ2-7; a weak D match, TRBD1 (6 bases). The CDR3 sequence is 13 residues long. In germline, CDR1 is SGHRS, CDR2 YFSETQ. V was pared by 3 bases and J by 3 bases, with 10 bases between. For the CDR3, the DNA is TGCGCCAGCAGCTACGGGACAAGCTACGAGCAGTACTTC. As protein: CASSYGTSYEQYF.

CDR3 nucleotides: TGTGCCAGCAGTCCCCAGGGTAATGAGCAGTTCTTC. Amino acids: CASSPQGNEQFF. The chain employs TRBV6-6 and TRBJ2-1, with D perhaps matching TRBD1 (5 bases). Looked up from germline, CDR1 is MNHNY and CDR2 is SVGAGI (reference sequence). Trimming left V 5 bases short and J 7 bases short, with 9 bases between. There are 12 residues in the CDR3.

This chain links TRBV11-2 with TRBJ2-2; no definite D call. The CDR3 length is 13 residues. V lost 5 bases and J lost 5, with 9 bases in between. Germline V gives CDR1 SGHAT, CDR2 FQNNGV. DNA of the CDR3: TGTGCCAGCAGCCCCGGCAGTACCGGGGAGCTGTTTTTT. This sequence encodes CASSPGSTGELFF.

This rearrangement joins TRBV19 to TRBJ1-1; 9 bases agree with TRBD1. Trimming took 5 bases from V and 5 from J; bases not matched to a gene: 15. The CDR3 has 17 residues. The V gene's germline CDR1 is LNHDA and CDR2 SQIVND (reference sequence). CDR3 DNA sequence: TGTGCCAGTAGTGGGGTCGTAACGGGACAGGGTTGGACTGAAGCTTTCTTT. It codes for CASSGVVTGQGWTEAFF.

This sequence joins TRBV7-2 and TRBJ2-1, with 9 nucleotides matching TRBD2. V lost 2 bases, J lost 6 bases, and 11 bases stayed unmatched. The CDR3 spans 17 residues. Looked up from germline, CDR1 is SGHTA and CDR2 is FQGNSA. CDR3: CASSLTYRSSGSNEQFF. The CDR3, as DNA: TGTGCCAGCAGCTTAACCTACCGGAGTAGCGGGAGCAATGAGCAGTTCTTC. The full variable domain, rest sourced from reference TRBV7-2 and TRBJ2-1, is GAGVSQSPSNKVTEKGKDVELRCDPISGHTALYWYRQSLGQGLEFLIYFQGNSAPDKSGLPSDRFSAERTGGSVSTLTIQRTQQEDSAVYLCASSLTYRSSGSNEQFFGPGTRLTVL.

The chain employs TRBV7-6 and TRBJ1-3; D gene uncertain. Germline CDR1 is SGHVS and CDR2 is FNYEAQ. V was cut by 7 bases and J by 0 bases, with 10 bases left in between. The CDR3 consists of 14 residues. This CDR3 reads CASKVGSSGNTIYF. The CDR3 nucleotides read TGTGCCAGCAAGGTGGGAAGCTCTGGAAACACCATATATTTT. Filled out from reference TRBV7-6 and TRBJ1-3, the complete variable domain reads GAGVSQSPRYKVTKRGQDVALRCDPISGHVSLYWYRQALGQGPEFLTYFNYEAQQDKSGLPNDRFSAERPEGSISTLTIQRTEQRDSAMYRCASKVGSSGNTIYFGEGSWLTVV.